The 32 T cell receptor beta chains given below trace back to one sample, sequenced in a study of T cells after yellow fever vaccination. A single record per CDR3 protein comes from TCRdb applying MiXCR to the 5' RACE reads. The table includes 95,000 to 150,000 distinct CDR3 sequences, nearly 7.5% detected once. Sequencing was performed on CD4+ T cells sorted from PBMCs, taken roughly 10 days after the first yellow fever vaccination. These receptors were collected from a man aged 18-30 years who received the YFV17D yellow fever vaccine.

This clonotype has more than one count but fewer than ten. V is TRBV4-3 and J is TRBJ1-2; 8 bases line up with TRBD1. CDR3 length equals 14 residues. Losses at the gene ends were 2 bases for V and 5 bases for J; bases not matched to a gene: 4. Germline V gives CDR1 LGHNA, CDR2 YSLEER. CDR3 region: CASSQMGQVYGYTF. The CDR3 coding sequence is TGCGCCAGCAGCCAAATGGGACAGGTGTATGGCTACACCTTC.

Notes on this clonotype: This sequence may be a read error, since a much larger clone differs from it by one base. The chain employs TRBV14 and TRBJ2-5, with D perhaps matching TRBD1 (5 bases). Germline V gene lookup returns CDR1 SGHDN and CDR2 FVKESK. The CDR3 runs to 15 residues. This CDR3 reads CASSEEAQVQETQYF. DNA of the CDR3: TGTGCCAGCAGCGAAGAAGCACAGGTACAAGAGACCCAGTACTTC.

This rearrangement joins TRBV7-8 to TRBJ2-5, with 8 positions matching TRBD2. This CDR3 has 15 amino acids. Trimming removed 5 bases from V and 4 bases from J; junction bases left unmatched: 9. Germline V gene lookup returns CDR1 SGHVS and CDR2 FQNEAQ. The CDR3 DNA follows: TGTGCCAGCAGCACCTATTATCGGGGGGGAGAGACCCAGTACTTC. This encodes CASSTYYRGGETQYF.

Comments on this clonotype: The junction does not match germline at one end; this may be a read error. The chain uses TRBV11-2 and TRBJ1-1; D ambiguous. Germline CDR1 and CDR2: SGHAT and FQNNGV. The CDR3 covers 14 residues. The CDR3 sequence is CDSSLVRGNTEAFF. Written as DNA, the CDR3 is TGTGACAGCAGCTTAGTGCGGGGGAACACTGAAGCTTTCTTT. Drawing the rest from reference TRBV11-2 and TRBJ1-1, the complete variable domain is EAGVAQSPRYKIIEKRQSVAFWCNPISGHATLYWYQQILGQGPKLLIQFQNNGVVDDSQLPKDRFSAERLKGVDSTLKIQPAKLEDSAVYLCDSSLVRGNTEAFFGQGTRLTVV.

This clonotype was found many times. The genes are TRBV5-1 and TRBJ2-1; D perhaps matches TRBD1 (6 bases). Trimming left V 4 bases short and J 4 bases short, with 18 bases between. The CDR3 loop spans 16 amino acids. In germline, CDR1 is SGHRS, CDR2 YFSETQ. CDR3 nucleotide sequence: TGCGCCAGCAGCGCTCCGGGACAAGGCTTTTACAATGAGCAGTTCTTC. Translating it yields CASSAPGQGFYNEQFF.

V usage is TRBV6-2 or TRBV6-3 and J usage is TRBJ1-5; no reliable D call. V lost 7 bases to trimming and J lost 9 bases, with 13 bases between them. Germline CDR1 reads MNHEY; CDR2 reads SVGEGT. This CDR3 comprises 12 residues. The CDR3 here is CASKSPAWPQHF. The CDR3 DNA follows: TGTGCCAGCAAATCACCCGCGTGGCCCCAGCATTTT.

The sample holds many counts of this clonotype. This chain connects TRBV5-1 to TRBJ2-3; D tentatively fits TRBD1 or TRBD2 (6 bases each). This CDR3 region has 14 residues. V lost 3 bases and J 4 bases, leaving 12 bases between the germline ends. Germline V gene sequence: CDR1 SGHRS, CDR2 YFSETQ. The CDR3 reads CASSSVGGPDTQYF. CDR3 DNA sequence: TGCGCCAGCAGCTCCGTTGGGGGGCCAGATACGCAGTATTTT.

There are many counts of this clonotype. The J gene is TRBJ1-6, the V gene TRBV4-3; 10 nucleotides match TRBD1. Germline CDR1 and CDR2: LGHNA and YSLEER. V was pared by 4 bases and J by 7 bases, with 4 bases of the junction left unmatched. The CDR3 is 15 amino acids. The CDR3 nucleotides are TGCGCCAGCAGCCGGACAGGGGGAGAGAATTCACCCCTCCACTTT. It codes for CASSRTGGENSPLHF.

This clonotype was seen at least ten times. CDR3 protein: CASSPRTAHNSPLHF. CDR3 nucleotide sequence: TGTGCCAGCAGCCCACGGACAGCACATAATTCACCCCTCCACTTT. The J gene is TRBJ1-6, the V gene TRBV14, with TRBD1 as a possible D gene (6 bases). Germline loops: CDR1 SGHDN, CDR2 FVKESK. V was clipped by 4 bases and J by 5 bases, with 12 bases between them. This CDR3 contains 15 residues.

This clonotype was seen ten or more times. The J gene is TRBJ2-3, the V gene TRBV7-2; D gene unclear. This CDR3 is 14 amino acids long. Trimming pared 0 bases from V and 8 bases from J, leaving 12 bases between. Germline CDR1 SGHTA, CDR2 FQGNSA. The CDR3 DNA is TGTGCCAGCAGCTTAGCGCTTACCGCTAGTACGCAGTATTTT. Protein sequence: CASSLALTASTQYF.

This clonotype has ten or more counts. The chain joins TRBV7-8 to TRBJ2-4; possibly TRBD1 for D (6 bases). The CDR3 has 13 amino acids. Deletions cut 5 bases from V and 6 bases from J, with 11 bases between. The germline V gene has CDR1 SGHVS and CDR2 FQNEAQ. The CDR3 here is CASSADRTNIQYF. The CDR3 DNA reads TGTGCCAGCAGCGCGGACAGAACAAACATTCAGTACTTC.

This clonotype was counted many times. V usage is TRBV6-1 and J usage is TRBJ2-1; D gene ambiguous. This CDR3 is built from 15 residues. Germline V CDR1 and CDR2: MNHNS, SASEGT. V was pared by 7 bases and J by 0 bases, with 13 bases between. The CDR3 here is CASTPARSSYNEQFF. CDR3 coding DNA: TGTGCCAGCACCCCGGCACGAAGCTCCTACAATGAGCAGTTCTTC.

This clonotype was observed many times. The V and J genes are TRBV7-9 and TRBJ2-2; 7 positions match TRBD1. V lost 5 bases and J lost 2; bases outside the gene matches: 5. This CDR3 has 15 residues. The germline V gene has CDR1 SEHNR and CDR2 FQNEAQ (reference sequence). This CDR3 is CASSPDRRNTGELFF. The DNA of the CDR3 is TGTGCCAGCAGCCCGGACAGGCGCAACACCGGGGAGCTGTTTTTT.

Many counts were recorded for this clonotype. This rearrangement joins TRBV7-2 to TRBJ1-6; D gene uncertain. Per the germline V gene, CDR1 is SGHTA and CDR2 is FQGNSA. V was cut by 3 bases and J by 6 bases, with 12 bases left in between. This CDR3 has 15 amino acids. CDR3 coding DNA: TGTGCCAGCAGCTTTTTTAGGGTGCTTAATTCACCCCTCCACTTT. As protein: CASSFFRVLNSPLHF.

This clonotype occurred many times. The genes are TRBV20-1 and TRBJ2-3; tentative D call: TRBD2 (5 bases). The CDR3 contains 13 residues. Between the trimmed V and J ends, which lost 3 bases and 3 bases, there was a span of 10 bases. Germline V gene sequence: CDR1 DFQATT, CDR2 SNEGSKA (reference sequence). The CDR3 region has the DNA TGCAGTGCTAGGGAAGGGAGAACAGATACGCAGTATTTT. It specifies CSAREGRTDTQYF.

This clonotype has a count of ten or more. The junction does not match germline at one end; this may be a read error. This chain joins TRBV5-1 and TRBJ2-5; D may correspond to TRBD1 or TRBD2 (5 bases each). Germline CDR1 is SGHRS and CDR2 is YFSETQ. The CDR3 totals 14 residues. This CDR3 reads CASSLGDPQETQYF. DNA for the CDR3: TGCGCCAGCAGTTTGGGGGACCCCCAAGAGACCCAGTACTTC.

There are many counts of this clonotype. The rearrangement links TRBV5-1 to TRBJ2-7; 11 bases line up with TRBD1. The V and J ends lost 7 bases and 4 bases, in that order; junction bases with no gene match: 7. Germline V gene sequence: CDR1 SGHRS, CDR2 YFSETQ. The CDR3 is 14 residues long. The chain's CDR3 is CASSRTGGPYEQYF. The DNA of the CDR3 is TGCGCCAGCTCCCGGACAGGGGGCCCTTACGAGCAGTACTTC.

With regard to this clonotype: With a much larger clone just one base away, this may be a read error. The chain is built from TRBV12-3 or TRBV12-4 and TRBJ2-5, with D perhaps given as TRBD1 or TRBD2 (6 bases each). The CDR3 consists of 16 residues. The CDR3 bases are TGTGCCTGCAGTTTAAGCCCCCCGGGGGCCGGGGAGACCCAGTACTTC. This encodes CACSLSPPGAGETQYF.

This sequence joins TRBV19 and TRBJ1-2, with 7 bases identical to TRBD1. CDR1 and CDR2 (germline): LNHDA, SQIVND (reference sequence). The ends lost 5 bases at V and 5 bases at J; junction bases unmatched: 8. The CDR3 covers 14 residues. The CDR3 sequence is CASSPRDSTYGYTF. CDR3 DNA: TGTGCCAGTAGTCCCCGGGACAGCACGTATGGCTACACCTTC.

The chain uses TRBV27 and TRBJ2-5; perhaps D is TRBD1 or TRBD2 (6 bases each). Trimming left V 6 bases short and J 0 bases short, with 14 bases between. Germline V gene sequence: CDR1 MNHEY, CDR2 SMNVEV (reference sequence). The CDR3 totals 15 residues. CDR3 amino acids: CASRRGAGYQETQYF. DNA of the CDR3: TGTGCCAGCAGGAGGGGGGCCGGGTACCAAGAGACCCAGTACTTC.

This clonotype has at least ten counts. The chain is built from TRBV6-1 and TRBJ1-5; 8 nucleotides agree with TRBD1. The CDR3 loop spans 16 amino acids. Germline lookup yields CDR1 MNHNS and CDR2 SASEGT. V was pared by 3 bases and J by 5 bases, with 9 bases of the junction left unmatched. The CDR3 bases are TGTGCCAGCAGTGAGAAGAACAGGGGGTCCTATCAGCCCCAGCATTTT. It codes for CASSEKNRGSYQPQHF.

This clonotype was detected only a few times. This chain connects TRBV14 to TRBJ1-2; D uncertain. This CDR3 comprises 14 residues. V was pared by 3 bases and J by 0 bases, with 8 bases between. The germline gives CDR1 SGHDN, CDR2 FVKESK. The CDR3 nucleotides are TGTGCCAGCAGCCACGGTGAAGCTAACTATGGCTACACCTTC. Its protein product is CASSHGEANYGYTF.

This clonotype was counted ten times or more. This chain links TRBV5-1 with TRBJ1-1; D is perhaps TRBD1 (5 bases). V was shortened by 2 bases and J by 1 base, with 9 bases between the two germline ends. In germline, CDR1 is SGHRS, CDR2 YFSETQ. The CDR3 runs to 14 residues. The CDR3 reads CASSFDGGNTEAFF. CDR3 in DNA: TGCGCCAGCAGCTTCGACGGGGGGAACACTGAAGCTTTCTTT. The whole variable domain, remainder taken from reference TRBV5-1 and TRBJ1-1, is KAGVTQTPRYLIKTRGQQVTLSCSPISGHRSVSWYQQTPGQGLQFLFEYFSETQRNKGNFPGRFSGRQFSNSRSEMNVSTLELGDSALYLCASSFDGGNTEAFFGQGTRLTVV.

This clonotype was recorded at least ten times. This CDR3 reads CSAREGRGGPSEQYF. The DNA of the CDR3 is TGCAGTGCTAGAGAAGGGCGGGGGGGCCCCTCCGAGCAGTACTTC. The chain recombines TRBV20-1 with TRBJ2-7, with 9 bases matching TRBD2. The CDR3 has 15 residues. The J segment lost 6 bases and the V segment lost 0 bases, leaving 9 bases of the junction unmatched. Germline V lookup: CDR1 DFQATT, CDR2 SNEGSKA (reference sequence).

This clonotype was recorded many times. The rearrangement links TRBV7-9 to TRBJ1-2; 7 bases are shared with TRBD1. The CDR3 length is 12 residues. Germline V gives CDR1 SEHNR, CDR2 FQNEAQ (reference sequence). Unmatched junction bases numbered 3, after V lost 5 bases and J lost 6 bases. CDR3 residues: CASSRTGNGYTF. CDR3 sequence (DNA): TGTGCCAGCAGCCGGACAGGAAATGGCTACACCTTC.

This clonotype was detected many times. V gene TRBV6-2 or TRBV6-3 combines with J gene TRBJ1-4, with D unresolved. Per germline, CDR1 MNHEY and CDR2 SVGEGT. The CDR3 runs to 14 residues. The V and J ends lost 2 bases and 6 bases respectively, with 10 bases between them. The CDR3 sequence is CASSYTIEDEKLFF. The CDR3 DNA sequence: TGTGCCAGCAGTTACACGATCGAAGATGAAAAACTGTTTTTT.

This clonotype was counted only a few times. V gene TRBV20-1 combines with J gene TRBJ2-7, with D tentatively TRBD1 (5 bases). The V gene's germline CDR1 is DFQATT and CDR2 SNEGSKA (reference sequence). CDR3 size: 14 residues. V shed 6 bases and J shed 0 bases, with 15 bases lying between them. The CDR3, as DNA: TGCAGTGCGAAGGGGTCCACGGACTCCTACGAGCAGTACGTC. Translating it yields CSAKGSTDSYEQYV.

This clonotype was counted at least ten times. The chain has TRBV20-1 and TRBJ2-1; 8 bases map to TRBD2. Germline CDR1 is DFQATT and CDR2 is SNEGSKA (reference sequence). J lost 2 bases, V lost 0 bases, and 3 bases had no gene match. CDR3 size: 15 residues. In DNA, the CDR3 is TGCAGTGCTAGAGAAAGGACTAGCCCCTACAATGAGCAGTTCTTC. Translation: CSARERTSPYNEQFF.

This clonotype was observed at least ten times. The chain has TRBV11-1 and TRBJ2-3; the D gene is possibly TRBD1 (6 bases). The CDR3 contains 16 residues. In germline, CDR1 is SGHAT, CDR2 FQDESV (reference sequence). Trimming removed 5 bases at V and 4 bases at J, with 19 bases between. This chain's CDR3 is CASSRISWAGADTQYF. CDR3 nucleotide sequence: TGTGCCAGCAGCCGTATCTCCTGGGCAGGGGCAGATACGCAGTATTTT.

This clonotype was counted many times. The genes are TRBV7-2 and TRBJ1-2; D might be TRBD1 (6 bases). Trimming shortened V by 4 bases and J by 5 bases, and 14 bases separated the two germline ends. The CDR3 is 14 amino acids. Germline V gene lookup returns CDR1 SGHTA and CDR2 FQGNSA. The CDR3, as DNA: TGTGCCAGCAGCTCATACAGGGTGCAATATGGCTACACCTTC. This translates into CASSSYRVQYGYTF.

The gene calls are TRBV20-1 and TRBJ1-1; possible D gene TRBD1, 5 bases. V lost 6 bases, J lost 4 bases, and 15 bases lay in between. The CDR3 totals 13 residues. CDR1 is DFQATT and CDR2 is SNEGSKA in the germline V gene (reference sequence). The CDR3 sequence is CSARPGRVTEAFF. Here the CDR3 DNA reads TGCAGTGCCCGACCGGGACGGGTCACTGAAGCTTTCTTT.

This clonotype was seen many times. This chain links TRBV7-8 with TRBJ2-5, with no clear D. The V end was cut by 5 bases, the J end by 8 bases, with 9 bases between. This CDR3 is 11 amino acids long. CDR1 SGHVS and CDR2 FQNEAQ come from the germline V gene. The CDR3 DNA reads TGTGCCAGCAGCACCCCGGGTACCCAGTACTTC. Its protein product is CASSTPGTQYF.